Listed here are 30 T cell receptor beta chains from one sample, sequenced in a study of CD8+CD57+ T cells in acquired aplastic anemia. Sequencing was done on patients that had shown CD8+CD57+ cell expansion by flow cytometry. The template for TCR beta VDJ and CDR3 sequence profiling was genomic DNA. TCRdb recomputed calls from the reads with MiXCR, one row per CDR3 protein. The table includes approximately 250,000 distinct CDR3 sequences, 70% to 85% detected once. Sequencing used sorted CD4+, CD8+, or CD8+CD57+ T cells (not recorded which) from PBMCs. The receptors stem from a human donor with aplastic anemia.

The V call is TRBV7-9, the J call TRBJ2-7; D is uncertain. The CDR3 sequence is 13 residues long. The germline V gene has CDR1 SEHNR and CDR2 FQNEAQ (reference sequence). The CDR3 is CASSQRSTYEKYV. Here the CDR3 DNA reads TGTGCCAGCAGCCAGCGAAGCACCTACGAGAAGTACGTG.

V is TRBV19 and J is TRBJ1-1; no definite D call. Germline V gene lookup returns CDR1 LNHDA and CDR2 SQIVND (reference sequence). The V end lost 5 bases, the J end lost 14 bases, and 27 bases lay between the germline ends. The CDR3 has 15 amino acids. CDR3: CASSLARAAYNEEFF. The CDR3 DNA reads as TGTGCCAGTAGTTTAGCTCGCGCAGCCTACAATGAAGAGTTCTTT.

With respect to this clonotype: The conserved final phenylalanine or tryptophan is absent from the CDR3, which likely points to a read error. The DNA is left out, because the CDR3 cannot be placed on it with certainty; the CDR3 is given as TCRdb lists it. The genes are TRBV9 and TRBJ1-2; TRBD1 was called by the table and not checked on the DNA. CDR1 is SGDLS, CDR2 YYNGEE, per germline. Ends included, the CDR3 has 12 residues. The CDR3 loop is CASRGQAGGYTL.

The sample holds a few counts of this clonotype. The gene calls are TRBV2 and TRBJ1-1, with D maybe TRBD1 (5 bases). From germline, CDR1 is SNHLY and CDR2 FYNNEI. This CDR3 spans 14 amino acids. V was pared by 3 bases and J by 13 bases, with 21 bases between. DNA for the CDR3: TGTGCCAGCAGTGATTCCCAGGGCCCTGTGGAGGGTTTCTTT. This encodes CASSDSQGPVEGFF.

Details on this clonotype: The junction does not match germline at one end; this may be a read error. The chain joins TRBV7-6 to TRBJ2-1, with a possible D match to TRBD1 (6 bases). The germline V gene has CDR1 SGHVS and CDR2 FNYEAQ. This CDR3 region has 16 residues. The CDR3 DNA reads as TGTGCCAGCAGCTTAGCCCCCACAGGGACGAGCGATGATCAGTTCTTC. Its translation: CASSLAPTGTSDDQFF. Based on the CDR3 plus reference TRBV7-6 and TRBJ2-1, the full variable domain is GAGVSQSPRYKVTKRGQDVALRCDPISGHVSLYWYRQALGQGPEFLTYFNYEAQQDKSGLPNDRFSAERPEGSISTLTIQRTEQRDSAMYRCASSLAPTGTSDDQFFGPGTRLTVL.

Details on this clonotype: Because the CDR3 is missing its conserved closing phenylalanine or tryptophan, this is likely a read error. The DNA is omitted, as the CDR3 cannot be located on it reliably, and the CDR3 follows TCRdb's listing. V and J are TRBV7-2 and TRBJ2-3; TRBD1, the D gene given by the table, was not confirmed from the DNA. The CDR3 region is 13 residues in length, termini included. The germline CDR1 and CDR2 sequences are SGHTA and FQGNSA. The CDR3 loop is CASGDGGTDTTEA.

The chain combines TRBV9 with TRBJ1-6; D call uncertain. In germline, CDR1 is SGDLS, CDR2 YYNGEE. There are 14 residues in the CDR3. V lost 0 bases and J lost 3, with 4 bases in between. CDR3 in amino acids: CASSVEDYNSPLHF. Written as DNA, the CDR3 is TGTGCCAGCAGCGTAGAGGACTATAATTCACCCCTCCACTTT.

The chain carries TRBV5-6 and TRBJ1-5; maybe TRBD1 (5 bases). The germline V gene has CDR1 SGHDT and CDR2 YYEEEE. V was cut by 0 bases and J by 2 bases, with 12 bases left in between. The CDR3 has 16 amino acids. CDR3 nucleotides: TGTGCCAGCAGCTTGGAGAGGGGTATAGGCAATCAGCCCCAGCATTTT. Amino acid sequence: CASSLERGIGNQPQHF.

A remark on this clonotype: Lacking the conserved final phenylalanine or tryptophan, this CDR3 likely reflects a read error. The limits of the CDR3 on the DNA are not certain, so only TCRdb's listed CDR3 is given. The chain employs TRBV7-8 and TRBJ2-7; the tabulated D call, TRBD1, remains unverified against the DNA. CDR1 and CDR2 (germline): SGHVS, FQNEAQ. The CDR3 sequence runs 12 residues, both termini included. The CDR3: CASSLEGAELHS.

As for this clonotype: Germline and junction disagree at one end, which may indicate a read error. The chain employs TRBV11-2 and TRBJ2-3; the D is unclear. The CDR3 extends over 15 amino acids. Germline values: CDR1 SGHAT, CDR2 FQNNGV. Written as DNA, the CDR3 is TGTGCCAGCAGCTTAGGCGACCAGAGCACAAATACGCAGTATTTT. As protein: CASSLGDQSTNTQYF. Together with reference TRBV11-2 and TRBJ2-3, the CDR3 gives the full variable domain: EAGVAQSPRYKIIEKRQSVAFWCNPISGHATLYWYQQILGQGPKLLIQFQNNGVVDDSQLPKDRFSAERLKGVDSTLKIQPAKLEDSAVYLCASSLGDQSTNTQYFGPGTRLTVL.

This chain connects TRBV7-9 to TRBJ2-7; a possible D gene is TRBD1 (6 bases). CDR1 and CDR2 from the germline V gene are SEHNR and FQNEAQ (reference sequence). The CDR3 contains 15 residues. CDR3 nucleotides: TGTGCCAGCAGCTTTGTAAGAAGTGGGGGCTACGATCAGTACGTC. Translation gives CASSFVRSGGYDQYV.

The chain carries TRBV11-3 and TRBJ2-7; D ambiguous. From germline, CDR1 is SGHNT and CDR2 YENEEA. V lost 3 bases and J lost 0, with 12 bases in between. The CDR3 loop spans 15 amino acids. CDR3 protein: CASSLRHLTSYEQYV. The CDR3 DNA reads TGTGCCAGCAGCTTGCGACACTTAACCTCCTACGAGCAGTACGTC.

The chain is built from TRBV20-1 and TRBJ1-6, with TRBD1 matching 7 bases. Looked up from germline, CDR1 is DFQATT and CDR2 is SNEGSKA (reference sequence). Germline trimming cut 3 bases from V and 6 bases from J; bases unmatched to any gene: 8. The CDR3 spans 15 residues. The CDR3 bases are TGCAGTGCTAGGGATCACAGGGGAGTTAATTCACCCCTCCACTTT. Its translation: CSARDHRGVNSPLHF.

On this clonotype: This clone may be a read error of a much larger clone one base away. Given the absence of the conserved phenylalanine or tryptophan at the CDR3 end, a read error is likely. The DNA is left out, because the CDR3 cannot be placed on it with certainty; the CDR3 is given as TCRdb lists it. The CDR3 loop reads CASSQGGGDGQDE. The chain is built from TRBV7-9 and TRBJ2-3; the DNA was not compared with TRBD1, the D call given in the table. Inclusive of both ends, the CDR3 amounts to 13 amino acids. CDR1 is SEHNR and CDR2 is FQNEAQ in the germline V gene (reference sequence).

In this sample, this clonotype turned up a few times. The rearrangement links TRBV9 to TRBJ2-6; D is undetermined. CDR1 SGDLS and CDR2 YYNGEE come from the germline V gene. CDR3 size: 16 residues. V lost 7 bases and J lost 12, with 26 bases in between. CDR3 sequence (DNA): TGTGCCAGCGGAGTAGCTGGGAACATTCAGGCCTTCGTCCTGACTTTC. It encodes CASGVAGNIQAFVLTF.

This clonotype was seen just once. In this CDR3 the conserved last residue, phenylalanine or tryptophan, is missing, so a read error is likely. The DNA is omitted, as the CDR3 cannot be located on it reliably, and the CDR3 follows TCRdb's listing. The chain couples TRBV7-8 to TRBJ2-7. Germline V gene sequence: CDR1 SGHVS, CDR2 FQNEAQ. The CDR3 spans 13 amino acids, including both terminal residues. The CDR3 loop reads CASSSGRSPEPQY.

The V gene is TRBV7-2, the J gene TRBJ2-7; TRBD1 matches 7 bases. CDR3 length: 14 amino acids. V was pared by 6 bases and J by 3 bases, with 8 bases of the junction left unmatched. Germline values: CDR1 SGHTA, CDR2 FQGNSA. CDR3 in DNA: TGTGCCAGCAGATCCCGGGACAGCAGCTACGAGCAGTACTTC. Amino acids: CASRSRDSSYEQYF.

Regarding this clonotype: The junction differs from germline at one of its ends, possibly a read error. This chain uses TRBV7-2 with TRBJ2-3; tentative D call: TRBD2 (5 bases). The CDR3 runs 14 residues. Germline CDR1 and CDR2: SGHTA and FQGNSA. Here the CDR3 reads CATSIQRLSDTEYF. The DNA of the CDR3 is TGTGCCACCAGCATACAGCGGTTGTCAGATACGGAGTATTTT.

The chain has TRBV15 and TRBJ1-1; D possibly corresponds to TRBD2 (5 bases). The end of the DNA is better explained by TRBJ2-7, so the J call may be wrong. Germline values: CDR1 LNHNV, CDR2 YYDKDF (reference sequence). There are 14 residues in the CDR3. In DNA, the CDR3 is TGTGCCACCAGCATAGCGAGGCAGCAAAAGACACAGTACTTC. Protein sequence: CATSIARQQKTQYF.

This clonotype has a single count. This chain uses TRBV7-9 with TRBJ2-3, with D possibly matching TRBD2 (6 bases). This CDR3 is built from 13 residues. Germline CDR1 and CDR2: SEHNR and FQNEAQ (reference sequence). Trimming removed 8 bases from V and 15 bases from J, with 24 bases in between. CDR3 DNA sequence: TGTGCCAGCGGGGACGGGAGCACCGATGGGCACTATTTT. It encodes CASGDGSTDGHYF.

Comment on this clonotype: The final CDR3 position lacks the conserved phenylalanine or tryptophan, pointing to a likely read error. The DNA is left out, because the CDR3 cannot be placed on it with certainty; the CDR3 is given as TCRdb lists it. V is TRBV7-9 and J is TRBJ1-2. Counting both end residues, the CDR3 totals 13 amino acids. CDR1 and CDR2 (germline): SEHNR, FQNEAQ (reference sequence). The CDR3 here is CASSYEGRGGSDE.

The chain uses TRBV19 and TRBJ2-7; 10 bases map to TRBD2. The J call may not be correct, given that the DNA end is closer to TRBJ2-1. The CDR3 is made up of 15 amino acids. Germline lookup yields CDR1 LNHDA and CDR2 SQIVND (reference sequence). The CDR3 DNA reads as TGTGCCAGCAGTGATGCCAGCGGGAGGGCCTACGAGCAGTTCTTC. Amino acid sequence: CASSDASGRAYEQFF.

The genes are TRBV7-9 and TRBJ1-1; D remains ambiguous. The V gene lost 1 base and the J gene lost 14 bases, with 23 bases spanning the gap. The CDR3 is made up of 15 amino acids. CDR1 and CDR2 from the germline V gene are SEHNR and FQNEAQ (reference sequence). CDR3 nucleotides: TGTGCCAGCAGCTTAGGGGCCTACGAGCAGTCCTTCGGGTTCTTT. Protein sequence: CASSLGAYEQSFGFF.

In regard to this clonotype: A read error may account for a junction end that differs from germline. The chain employs TRBV7-8 and TRBJ1-5; weak D call: TRBD1 (6 bases). The V gene's germline CDR1 is SGHVS and CDR2 FQNEAQ. This CDR3 has 14 amino acids. CDR3 loop: CASSLVGDTEPQHF. The CDR3 DNA is TGTGCCAGCAGCTTAGTGGGGGACACTGAGCCGCAGCATTTT.

Of note for this clonotype: Here the CDR3 omits its conserved ending phenylalanine or tryptophan, so a read error is the likely source. It is unclear where the CDR3 begins or ends on the DNA, so no DNA is shown, and the CDR3 is as TCRdb lists it. V usage is TRBV9 and J usage is TRBJ2-4; the table calls TRBD1, which could not be checked here. Germline V gene data show CDR1 as SGDLS and CDR2 as YYNGEE. The CDR3 is 12 amino acids long, termini counted. The CDR3 sequence is CAKRGAGNILSQ.

Remarks on this clonotype: It is unclear where the CDR3 begins or ends on the DNA, so no DNA is shown, and the CDR3 is as TCRdb lists it. The chain joins TRBV7-9 to TRBJ2-3. Looked up from germline, CDR1 is SEHNR and CDR2 is FQNEAQ (reference sequence). The CDR3 is made up of 14 amino acids, end residues included. CDR3 sequence: CASSLLDGDTQYFF.

The chain combines TRBV7-2 with TRBJ1-2; D possibly corresponds to TRBD1 (6 bases). Germline-derived CDR1 and CDR2 are SGHTA and FQGNSA. V was pared by 3 bases and J by 5 bases, with 19 bases between. There are 16 residues in the CDR3. As DNA, the CDR3 is TGTGCCAGCAGCTTGGAGGGGGGCGCCCTCGAATATGGCTACACCTTC. Translation gives CASSLEGGALEYGYTF.

Regarding this clonotype: The conserved final phenylalanine or tryptophan is absent from the CDR3, which likely points to a read error. It is unclear where the CDR3 begins or ends on the DNA, so no DNA is shown, and the CDR3 is as TCRdb lists it. V gene TRBV7-8 combines with J gene TRBJ2-3; the table's D call, TRBD2, has no DNA check behind it. Germline V CDR1 and CDR2: SGHVS, FQNEAQ. The CDR3 spans 13 amino acids, including both terminal residues. CDR3 residues: CASSYAGGPDTYY.

This chain joins TRBV5-5 and TRBJ2-4; D is ambiguous. Trimming shortened V by 4 bases and J by 8 bases, and 10 bases separated the two germline ends. CDR3 length equals 12 residues. From germline, CDR1 is SGHKS and CDR2 YYEKEE (reference sequence). The DNA for the CDR3 is TGTGCCAGCAGCCCCGCTAGACACATTCAGTACTTC. This translates into CASSPARHIQYF.

With respect to this clonotype: One end of the junction fails to match germline, which may point to a read error. The J gene is TRBJ2-7, the V gene TRBV7-9; perhaps D is TRBD1 or TRBD2 (5 bases each). This CDR3 comprises 14 residues. CDR1 and CDR2 from the germline V gene are SEHNR and FQNEAQ (reference sequence). The CDR3 region is CASSLARGGSTQCF. The CDR3 DNA is TGTGCCAGCAGCTTGGCGAGGGGTGGGTCTACGCAGTGTTTC.